Presented here are 17 T cell receptor beta chains from one specimen sequenced in a study of cytomegalovirus exposure and HLA in healthy donors. TCRdb keeps only in-frame clones here, not all; method: immunoSEQ multiplex PCR. The sample records 300,000 to 450,000 clones, 75% to 90% being singletons. The sample taken for sequencing was PBMCs. These TCRs come from a woman aged 18-29 years in good health and CMV-seronegative.

The V gene is TRBV4-1, the J gene TRBJ2-2; D gene uncertain. Germline V gene lookup returns CDR1 MGHRA and CDR2 YSYEKL. Trimming removed 1 base from V and 7 bases from J, with 19 bases in between. There are 17 residues in the CDR3. Here the CDR3 reads CASSQVEARSSHGELFF. The CDR3 DNA is TGCGCCAGCAGCCAAGTAGAGGCTAGAAGCTCCCACGGGGAGCTGTTTTTT.

The chain has TRBV6-1 and TRBJ2-3, with 9 bases lining up with TRBD2. The CDR3 is made up of 14 amino acids. Losses at the gene ends were 2 bases for V and 4 bases for J; bases not matched to a gene: 1. The germline gives CDR1 MNHNS, CDR2 SASEGT. CDR3 sequence: CASSEKREADTQYF. DNA for the CDR3: TGTGCCAGCAGTGAAAAGCGGGAGGCAGATACGCAGTATTTT.

The chain carries TRBV28 and TRBJ1-2; no firm D call. The CDR3 contains 13 residues. Germline V gene data show CDR1 as MDHEN and CDR2 as SYDVKM. V gave up 2 bases and J gave up 2 bases, with 6 bases separating them. The CDR3 spells CASSLTVNYGYTF. The CDR3 nucleotides read TGTGCCAGCAGTTTAACGGTGAACTATGGCTACACCTTC.

J is TRBJ2-1 and V is TRBV9; 15 nucleotides line up with TRBD2. Germline V CDR1 and CDR2: SGDLS, YYNGEE. V dropped 3 bases and J dropped 9; count of bases not matched to a gene: 13. The length of the CDR3 is 18 residues. The CDR3 nucleotides read TGTGCCAGCAGCGACCCGGGACTAGCGGGAGGAGTCTCTGGTGAGCAGTTCTTC. The encoded protein is CASSDPGLAGGVSGEQFF.

There are a few counts of this clone. The chain employs TRBV6-6 and TRBJ1-4; D unresolved. This CDR3 is 12 amino acids long. V dropped 5 bases and J dropped 5 bases, with 6 bases sitting between them. Looked up from germline, CDR1 is MNHNY and CDR2 is SVGAGI (reference sequence). CDR3 sequence: CASSPTNEKLFF. The CDR3 region has the DNA TGTGCCAGCAGTCCTACGAATGAAAAACTGTTTTTT.

V usage is TRBV27 and J usage is TRBJ2-3, with TRBD2 matching 7 bases. V shed 8 bases, J shed 0 bases, and the junction held 8 bases outside the gene matches. Germline CDR1 reads MNHEY; CDR2 reads SMNVEV (reference sequence). The CDR3 loop spans 15 amino acids. CDR3 nucleotide sequence: TGTGCCAGCGGGGGGAGGGTAATGAGCACAGATACGCAGTATTTT. Its protein is CASGGRVMSTDTQYF.

The chain couples TRBV2 to TRBJ1-2; 10 nucleotides agree with TRBD1. The CDR3 loop spans 15 amino acids. Germline V gene sequence: CDR1 SNHLY, CDR2 FYNNEI. V shed 7 bases, J shed 2 bases, and the junction held 7 bases outside the gene matches. For the CDR3, the DNA is TGTGCCAGCACCAAAAGGGACAGGGGAAACTATGGCTACACCTTC. Protein sequence: CASTKRDRGNYGYTF. The whole variable domain, remainder taken from reference TRBV2 and TRBJ1-2, is EPEVTQTPSHQVTQMGQEVILRCVPISNHLYFYWYRQILGQKVEFLVSFYNNEISEKSEIFDDQFSVERPDGSNFTLKIRSTKLEDSAMYFCASTKRDRGNYGYTFGSGTRLTVV.

V gene TRBV11-2 combines with J gene TRBJ2-3; 7 bases match TRBD1. The CDR3 runs to 15 residues. Germline V gene sequence: CDR1 SGHAT, CDR2 FQNNGV. V dropped 4 bases and J dropped 4; count of bases not matched to a gene: 8. CDR3 nucleotides: TGTGCCAGCAGCTCTATTCGACAGGGAGCAGATACGCAGTATTTT. Translated, it gives CASSSIRQGADTQYF.

The genes are TRBV28 and TRBJ2-4; TRBD2 aligns across 9 bases. CDR1 is MDHEN and CDR2 is SYDVKM in the germline V gene. The CDR3 loop spans 16 amino acids. V lost 2 bases, J lost 1 base, and 3 bases stayed unmatched. CDR3 in amino acids: CASSLMAGGAKNIQYF. CDR3 coding DNA: TGTGCCAGCAGTTTAATGGCGGGAGGGGCCAAAAACATTCAGTACTTC.

The V call is TRBV7-6, the J call TRBJ2-7, with D maybe TRBD2 (6 bases). The CDR3 consists of 14 residues. Germline loops: CDR1 SGHVS, CDR2 FNYEAQ. V was clipped by 2 bases and J by 5 bases, with 13 bases between them. The DNA for the CDR3 is TGTGCCAGCAGCTTATCCGGGAGAGAGGACGAGCAGTACTTC. This translates into CASSLSGREDEQYF.

The chain is built from TRBV6-1 and TRBJ1-5; no firm D call. The germline V gene has CDR1 MNHNS and CDR2 SASEGT. V was cut by 2 bases and J by 2 bases, with 10 bases left in between. This CDR3 is built from 15 residues. The CDR3 bases are TGTGCCAGCAGTGAATCGCCGGGTGGCAATCAGCCCCAGCATTTT. This sequence encodes CASSESPGGNQPQHF.

This rearrangement joins TRBV19 to TRBJ2-3, with 8 bases that match TRBD1. Germline V gene lookup returns CDR1 LNHDA and CDR2 SQIVND (reference sequence). The CDR3 runs 14 residues. V lost 1 base and J lost 6; bases outside the gene matches: 3. DNA for the CDR3: TGTGCCAGTAGTATAGCCAGGGGGCCGGATACGCAGTATTTT. This gives the protein CASSIARGPDTQYF.

CDR3 amino acids: CASSYRAGENEQFF. The CDR3 DNA reads as TGTGCCAGCAGTTACAGGGCAGGGGAGAATGAGCAGTTCTTC. The V call is TRBV6-6, the J call TRBJ2-1; D perhaps matches TRBD1 (6 bases). V was trimmed by 2 bases and J by 7 bases, leaving 12 bases between them. This CDR3 contains 14 residues. The germline V gene has CDR1 MNHNY and CDR2 SVGAGI (reference sequence).

The chain carries TRBV5-5 and TRBJ2-7, with 9 bases aligning to TRBD1. This CDR3 spans 18 amino acids. Germline V lookup: CDR1 SGHKS, CDR2 YYEKEE (reference sequence). The V gene end was trimmed by 4 bases and the J gene end by 4 bases; junction bases not matched to a gene: 18. In nucleotides, the CDR3 is TGTGCCAGCAGCGTTACCCCGATCCGGGACAGGGTGATGTACGAGCAGTACTTC. This codes for CASSVTPIRDRVMYEQYF.

The V call is TRBV29-1, the J call TRBJ1-2; D not resolved. CDR1 SQVTM and CDR2 ANQGSEA come from the germline V gene. The CDR3 consists of 11 residues. Trimming pared 7 bases from V and 6 bases from J, leaving 12 bases between. CDR3 sequence (DNA): TGCAGCGCCGCCCTCCCGGATGGCTACACCTTC. Translated, it gives CSAALPDGYTF.

This chain links TRBV29-1 with TRBJ2-2; D perhaps matches TRBD2 (6 bases). V was cut by 5 bases and J by 3 bases, with 16 bases left in between. Germline lookup yields CDR1 SQVTM and CDR2 ANQGSEA. The CDR3 has 15 amino acids. The CDR3 coding sequence is TGCAGCGTTTTTAATACTCCGGGGGACACCGGGGAGCTGTTTTTT. This gives the protein CSVFNTPGDTGELFF.

This clone came up once. V usage is TRBV15 and J usage is TRBJ1-5; D gene unclear. V lost 1 base to trimming and J lost 3 bases, with 7 bases between them. Per the germline V gene, CDR1 is LNHNV and CDR2 is YYDKDF (reference sequence). This CDR3 contains 14 residues. In nucleotides, the CDR3 is TGTGCCACCAGCAGAGCGGGAGCCAATCAGCCCCAGCATTTT. This encodes CATSRAGANQPQHF.